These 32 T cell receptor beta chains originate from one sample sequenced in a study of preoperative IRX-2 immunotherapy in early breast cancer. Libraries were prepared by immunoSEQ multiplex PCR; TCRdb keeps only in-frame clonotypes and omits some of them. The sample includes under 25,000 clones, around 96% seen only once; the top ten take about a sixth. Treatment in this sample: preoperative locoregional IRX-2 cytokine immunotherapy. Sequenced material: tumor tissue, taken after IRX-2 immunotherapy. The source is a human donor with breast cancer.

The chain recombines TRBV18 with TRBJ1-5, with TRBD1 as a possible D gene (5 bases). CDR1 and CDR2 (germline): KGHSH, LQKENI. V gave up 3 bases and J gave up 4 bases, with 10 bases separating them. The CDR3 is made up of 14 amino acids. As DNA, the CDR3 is TGTGCCAGCTCACCGGGGCAGGGAAATCAGCCCCAGCATTTT. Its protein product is CASSPGQGNQPQHF.

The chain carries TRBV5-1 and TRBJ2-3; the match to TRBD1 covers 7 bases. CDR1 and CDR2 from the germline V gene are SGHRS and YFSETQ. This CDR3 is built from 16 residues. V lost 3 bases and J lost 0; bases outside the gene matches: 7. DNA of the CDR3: TGCGCCAGCAGCTCTTACGGACAGGCTAGCACAGATACGCAGTATTTT. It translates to CASSSYGQASTDTQYF.

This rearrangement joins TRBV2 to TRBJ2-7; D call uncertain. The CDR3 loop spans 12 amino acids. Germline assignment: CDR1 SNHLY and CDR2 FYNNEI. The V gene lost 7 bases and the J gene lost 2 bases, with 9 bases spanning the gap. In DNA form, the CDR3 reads TGTGCCAGCAACGGGCCTGCCTACGAGCAGTACTTC. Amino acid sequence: CASNGPAYEQYF. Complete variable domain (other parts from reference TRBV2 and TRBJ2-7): EPEVTQTPSHQVTQMGQEVILRCVPISNHLYFYWYRQILGQKVEFLVSFYNNEISEKSEIFDDQFSVERPDGSNFTLKIRSTKLEDSAMYFCASNGPAYEQYFGPGTRLTVT.

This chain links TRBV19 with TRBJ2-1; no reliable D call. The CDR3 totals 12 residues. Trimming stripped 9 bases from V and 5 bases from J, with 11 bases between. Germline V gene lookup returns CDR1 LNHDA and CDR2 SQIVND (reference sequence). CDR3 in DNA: TGTGCCAGCCTCCGACGGGACAATGAGCAGTTCTTC. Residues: CASLRRDNEQFF.

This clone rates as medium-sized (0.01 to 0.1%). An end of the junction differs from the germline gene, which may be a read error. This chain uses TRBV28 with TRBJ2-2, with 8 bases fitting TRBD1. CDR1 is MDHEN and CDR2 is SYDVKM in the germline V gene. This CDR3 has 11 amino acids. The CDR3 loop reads CASSFPGQGVF. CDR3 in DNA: TGTGCCAGCAGTTTCCCCGGACAGGGTGTTTTT.

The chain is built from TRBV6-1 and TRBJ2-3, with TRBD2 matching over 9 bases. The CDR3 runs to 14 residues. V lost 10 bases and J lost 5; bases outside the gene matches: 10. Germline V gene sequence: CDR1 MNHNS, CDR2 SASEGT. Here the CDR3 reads CATEMGLAVDTQYF. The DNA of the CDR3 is TGTGCCACCGAGATGGGACTAGCAGTAGATACGCAGTATTTT.

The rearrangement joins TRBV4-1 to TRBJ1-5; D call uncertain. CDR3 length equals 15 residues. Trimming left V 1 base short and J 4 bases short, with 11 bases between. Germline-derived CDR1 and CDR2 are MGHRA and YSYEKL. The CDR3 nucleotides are TGCGCCAGCAGCCAAGGGCCGGGTGGAAATCAGCCCCAGCATTTT. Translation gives CASSQGPGGNQPQHF.

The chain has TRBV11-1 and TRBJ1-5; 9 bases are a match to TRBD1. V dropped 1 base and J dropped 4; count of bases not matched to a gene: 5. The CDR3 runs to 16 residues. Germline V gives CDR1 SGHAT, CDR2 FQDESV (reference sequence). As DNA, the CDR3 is TGTGCCAGCAGCTTAGGAGGGACAGGGCGTAATCAGCCCCAGCATTTT. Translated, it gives CASSLGGTGRNQPQHF.

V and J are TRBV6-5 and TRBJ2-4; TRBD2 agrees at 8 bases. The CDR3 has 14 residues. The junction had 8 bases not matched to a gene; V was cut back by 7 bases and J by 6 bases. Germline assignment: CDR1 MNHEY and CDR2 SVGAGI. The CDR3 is CASKTGGRGNIQYF. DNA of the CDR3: TGTGCCAGCAAAACGGGAGGGCGGGGAAACATTCAGTACTTC.

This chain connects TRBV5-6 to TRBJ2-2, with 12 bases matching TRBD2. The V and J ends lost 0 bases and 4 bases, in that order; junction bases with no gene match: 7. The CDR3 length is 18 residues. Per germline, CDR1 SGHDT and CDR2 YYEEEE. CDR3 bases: TGTGCCAGCAGCTTGGGCCTAGCGGGGGGGCCAGGCACCGGGGAGCTGTTTTTT. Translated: CASSLGLAGGPGTGELFF.

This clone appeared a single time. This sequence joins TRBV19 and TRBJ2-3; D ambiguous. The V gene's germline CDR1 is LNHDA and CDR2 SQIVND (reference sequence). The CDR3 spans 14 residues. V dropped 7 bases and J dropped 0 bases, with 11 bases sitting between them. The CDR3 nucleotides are TGTGCCAGTATAGGCAGAACTAGCACAGATACGCAGTATTTT. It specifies CASIGRTSTDTQYF.

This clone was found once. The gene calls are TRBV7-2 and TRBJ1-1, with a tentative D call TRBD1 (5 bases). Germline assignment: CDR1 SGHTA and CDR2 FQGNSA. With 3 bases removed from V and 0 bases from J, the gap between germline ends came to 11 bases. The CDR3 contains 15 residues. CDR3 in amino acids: CASSFLVGVNTEAFF. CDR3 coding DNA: TGTGCCAGCAGCTTTCTCGTAGGGGTGAACACTGAAGCTTTCTTT.

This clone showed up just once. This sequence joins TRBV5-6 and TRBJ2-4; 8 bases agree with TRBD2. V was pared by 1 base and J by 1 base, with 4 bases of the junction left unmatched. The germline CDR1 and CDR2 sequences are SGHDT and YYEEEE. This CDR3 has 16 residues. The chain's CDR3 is CASSLPGGDAKNIQYF. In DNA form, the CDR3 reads TGTGCCAGCAGCTTGCCGGGGGGGGATGCCAAAAACATTCAGTACTTC.

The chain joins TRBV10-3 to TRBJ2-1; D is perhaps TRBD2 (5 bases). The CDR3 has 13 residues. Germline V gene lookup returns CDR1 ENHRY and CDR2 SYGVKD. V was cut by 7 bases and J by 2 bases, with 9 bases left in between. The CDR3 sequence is CAINRGAYNEQFF. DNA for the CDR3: TGTGCCATCAATCGGGGTGCCTACAATGAGCAGTTCTTC.

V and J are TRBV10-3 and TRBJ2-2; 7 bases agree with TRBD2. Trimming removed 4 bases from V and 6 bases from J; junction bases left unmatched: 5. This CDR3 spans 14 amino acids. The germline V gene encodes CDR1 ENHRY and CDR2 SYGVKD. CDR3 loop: CAISVGLGAGELFF. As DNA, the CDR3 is TGTGCCATCAGTGTTGGACTAGGCGCCGGGGAGCTGTTTTTT.

DNA for the CDR3: TGCGCCAGCAGCGGGACTGGGGATACGCAGTATTTT. Its protein product is CASSGTGDTQYF. The chain joins TRBV5-1 to TRBJ2-3, with TRBD2 as a possible D gene (6 bases). The CDR3 extends over 12 amino acids. Trimming took off 4 bases at V and 6 bases at J, with 9 bases between the two ends. CDR1 is SGHRS, CDR2 YFSETQ, per germline.

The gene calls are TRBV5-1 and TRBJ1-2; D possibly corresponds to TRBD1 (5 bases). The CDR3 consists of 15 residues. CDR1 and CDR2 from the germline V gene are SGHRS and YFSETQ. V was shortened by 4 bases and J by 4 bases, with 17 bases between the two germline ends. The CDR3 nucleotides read TGCGCCAGCAGCACCGAACGGGGCAGTCTCTATGGCTACACCTTC. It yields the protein CASSTERGSLYGYTF.

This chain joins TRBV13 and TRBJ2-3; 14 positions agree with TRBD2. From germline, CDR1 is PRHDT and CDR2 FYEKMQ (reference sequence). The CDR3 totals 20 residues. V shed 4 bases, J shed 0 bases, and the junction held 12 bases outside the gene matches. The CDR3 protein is CASSSKFGTSGGWSTDTQYF. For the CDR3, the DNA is TGTGCCAGCAGCTCAAAGTTCGGGACTAGCGGGGGATGGAGCACAGATACGCAGTATTTT.

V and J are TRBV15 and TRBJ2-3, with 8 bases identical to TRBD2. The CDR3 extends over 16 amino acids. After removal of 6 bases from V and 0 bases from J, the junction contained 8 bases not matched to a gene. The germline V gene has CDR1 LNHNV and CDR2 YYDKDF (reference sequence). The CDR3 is CATRSKRGQSTDTQYF. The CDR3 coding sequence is TGTGCCACCAGGTCGAAGCGGGGGCAAAGCACAGATACGCAGTATTTT.

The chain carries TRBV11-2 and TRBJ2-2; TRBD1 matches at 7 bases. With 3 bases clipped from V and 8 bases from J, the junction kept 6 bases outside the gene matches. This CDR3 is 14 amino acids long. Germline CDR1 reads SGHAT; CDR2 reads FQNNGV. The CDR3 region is CASSFDRAGGELFF. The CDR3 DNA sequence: TGTGCCAGCAGCTTCGACAGGGCTGGTGGGGAGCTGTTTTTT.

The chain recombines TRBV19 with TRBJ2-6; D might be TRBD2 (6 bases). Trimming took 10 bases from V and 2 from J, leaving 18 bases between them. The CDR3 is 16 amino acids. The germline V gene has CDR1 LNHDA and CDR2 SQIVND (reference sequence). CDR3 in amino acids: CATTGVGAPGANVLTF. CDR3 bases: TGTGCCACCACGGGAGTAGGGGCCCCTGGGGCCAACGTCCTGACTTTC.

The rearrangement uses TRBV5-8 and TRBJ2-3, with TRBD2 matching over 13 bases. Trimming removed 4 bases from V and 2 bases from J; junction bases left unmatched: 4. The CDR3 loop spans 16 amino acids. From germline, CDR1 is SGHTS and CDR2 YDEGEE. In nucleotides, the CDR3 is TGTGCCAGCAGCCGGACTAGCGGGGGAGACACAGATACGCAGTATTTT. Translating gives CASSRTSGGDTDTQYF.

This CDR3 reads CASSVSSRRDRAYGYTF. In DNA, the CDR3 is TGTGCCAGCAGCGTCAGTAGCCGACGGGACCGTGCCTATGGCTACACCTTC. The chain joins TRBV9 to TRBJ1-2, with a weak D call TRBD1 (5 bases). V lost 2 bases and J 4 bases, leaving 21 bases between the germline ends. Germline V CDR1 and CDR2: SGDLS, YYNGEE. This CDR3 contains 17 residues.

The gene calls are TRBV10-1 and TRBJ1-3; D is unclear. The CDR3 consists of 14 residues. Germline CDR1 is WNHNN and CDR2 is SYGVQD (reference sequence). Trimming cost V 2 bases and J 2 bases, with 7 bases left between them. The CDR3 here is CASSEMGAGNTIYF. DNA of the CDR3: TGCGCCAGCAGTGAGATGGGCGCTGGAAACACCATATATTTT.

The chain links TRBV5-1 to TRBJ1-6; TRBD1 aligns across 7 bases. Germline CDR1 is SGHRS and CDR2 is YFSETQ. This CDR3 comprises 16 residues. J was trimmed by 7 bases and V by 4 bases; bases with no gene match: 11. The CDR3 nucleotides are TGCGCCAGCAGCCCGACCTCAGGGGGGGTAAATTCACCCCTCCACTTT. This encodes CASSPTSGGVNSPLHF.

CDR3 DNA: TGCGCCAGCAGCTTGATGTCAGGGAGCACCGGGGAGCTGTTTTTT. Translating gives CASSLMSGSTGELFF. The chain joins TRBV5-1 to TRBJ2-2, with D perhaps given as TRBD1 or TRBD2 (5 bases each). The germline CDR1 and CDR2 sequences are SGHRS and YFSETQ. V gave up 1 base and J gave up 4 bases, with 11 bases separating them. The CDR3 runs to 15 residues.

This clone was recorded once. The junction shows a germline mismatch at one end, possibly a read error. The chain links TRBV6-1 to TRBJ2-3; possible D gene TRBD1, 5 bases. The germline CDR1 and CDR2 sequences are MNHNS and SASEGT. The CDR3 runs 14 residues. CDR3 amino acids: CATPVGWGTDAQYF. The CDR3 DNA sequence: TGTGCCACCCCTGTAGGATGGGGCACAGATGCGCAGTATTTT.

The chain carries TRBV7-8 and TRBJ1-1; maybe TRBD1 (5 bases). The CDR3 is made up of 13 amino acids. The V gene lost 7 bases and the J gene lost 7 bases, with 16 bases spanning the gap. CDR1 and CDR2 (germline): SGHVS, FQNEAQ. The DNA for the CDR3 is TGTGCCAGCACCACTCGCCGGGGGGGTGAAGCTTTCTTT. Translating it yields CASTTRRGGEAFF. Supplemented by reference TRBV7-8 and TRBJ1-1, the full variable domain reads GAGVSQSPRYKVAKRGQDVALRCDPISGHVSLFWYQQALGQGPEFLTYFQNEAQLDKSGLPSDRFFAERPEGSVSTLKIQRTQQEDSAVYLCASTTRRGGEAFFGQGTRLTVV.

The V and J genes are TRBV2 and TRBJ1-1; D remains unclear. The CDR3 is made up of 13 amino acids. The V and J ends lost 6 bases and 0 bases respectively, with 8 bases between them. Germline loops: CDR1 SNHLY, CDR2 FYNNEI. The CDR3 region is CASRRGVNTEAFF. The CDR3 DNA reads TGTGCCAGCAGGCGAGGAGTGAACACTGAAGCTTTCTTT.

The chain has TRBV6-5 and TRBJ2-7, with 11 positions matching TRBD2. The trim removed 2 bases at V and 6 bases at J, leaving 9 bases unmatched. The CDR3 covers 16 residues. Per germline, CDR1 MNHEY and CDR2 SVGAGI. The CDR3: CASSYTQTSGSLEQYF. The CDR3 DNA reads TGTGCCAGCAGTTACACCCAAACTAGCGGGAGCCTCGAGCAGTACTTC.

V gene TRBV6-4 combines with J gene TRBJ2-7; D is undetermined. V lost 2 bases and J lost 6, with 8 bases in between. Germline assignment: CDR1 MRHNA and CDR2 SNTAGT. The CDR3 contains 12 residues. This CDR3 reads CASSDRVGEQYF. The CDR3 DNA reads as TGTGCCAGCAGTGACAGGGTAGGCGAGCAGTACTTC.

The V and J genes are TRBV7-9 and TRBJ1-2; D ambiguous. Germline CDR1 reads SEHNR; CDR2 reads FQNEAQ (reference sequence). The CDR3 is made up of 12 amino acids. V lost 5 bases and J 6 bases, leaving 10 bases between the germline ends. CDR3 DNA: TGTGCCAGCAGCATCGGTTGGGATGGCTACACCTTC. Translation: CASSIGWDGYTF.